This T cell receptor beta chain was captured by sequencing in a study of blood T cell repertoires in COVID-19. On the study more broadly: COVID-19 samples collected from the United States, Italy and Spain covered acute and convalescent phases. Sources were T cells, B-cell-depleted T cells, or PBMCs; the material itself was cDNA or gDNA.

V shed 5 bases and J 7 bases; nucleotides not matched to a gene: 5. The CDR3 has 14 residues. CDR1 and CDR2 from the germline V gene are SGHNT and YENEEA. Categorization into cohorts depended on clinical history that participants reported. Original processing notes: Scientists estimated how many nucleated cells there were by amplifying reference gene primers. This table comes from immunoSEQ multiplex PCR, and its TCRdb copy is limited to in-frame clones, with some not included. V, J and clone size are taken as reported in that table, and D and trimming were inferred from the DNA itself. The sample has approximately 390,000 clones, approximately 91% seen once.

This chain joins TRBV11-3 and TRBJ1-6; TRBD1 matches 7 bases. The sequencing input was PBMCs or T cells enriched from blood (not recorded which). This clonotype originated in a woman aged 40-49 years with acute COVID-19. For the CDR3, the DNA is TGTGCCAGCAGCCTGGGACAGCCAAATTCACCCCTCCACTTT. It yields the protein CASSLGQPNSPLHF.